Listed here are 30 T cell receptor beta chains from one sample, sequenced in a study of blood T cell repertoires in COVID-19. Method: immunoSEQ multiplex PCR; TCRdb's copy keeps in-frame clones and lacks some. The sample holds about 50,000 clones, roughly 90% seen once. Sequencing was performed on peripheral blood. The source of these receptors is a human donor in a cohort sampled during active COVID-19.

This sequence joins TRBV10-1 and TRBJ1-1, with 8 nucleotides matching TRBD1. This CDR3 has 12 amino acids. In germline, CDR1 is WNHNN, CDR2 SYGVQD (reference sequence). The V and J ends lost 6 bases and 8 bases, in that order; junction bases with no gene match: 5. CDR3 DNA sequence: TGCGCCAGCAGCCGCGGACAGGGAGAAGCTTTCTTT. Its translation is CASSRGQGEAFF.

This chain links TRBV11-2 with TRBJ2-2; TRBD1 matches at 9 bases. Losses at the gene ends were 10 bases for V and 6 bases for J; bases not matched to a gene: 6. The CDR3 runs 13 residues. Germline V gene data show CDR1 as SGHAT and CDR2 as FQNNGV. CDR3 DNA: TGTGCCACCCAACAGGGGGCAGCCGGGGAGCTGTTTTTT. Residues: CATQQGAAGELFF.

This clone has a handful of counts. The CDR3 nucleotides read TGTGCCAGCAGCTTTCGTGGTCGAGCGGCAAGCTCCTACGAGCAGTACTTC. Translated, it gives CASSFRGRAASSYEQYF. The chain joins TRBV5-6 to TRBJ2-7; TRBD2 might be the D (5 bases). Germline-derived CDR1 and CDR2 are SGHDT and YYEEEE. V was cut by 2 bases and J by 0 bases, with 18 bases left in between. The CDR3 is made up of 17 amino acids. Full variable domain (rest looked up from reference TRBV5-6 and TRBJ2-7): DAGVTQSPTHLIKTRGQQVTLRCSPKSGHDTVSWYQQALGQGPQFIFQYYEEEERQRGNFPDRFSGHQFPNYSSELNVNALLLGDSALYLCASSFRGRAASSYEQYFGPGTRLTVT.

The genes are TRBV29-1 and TRBJ1-2; TRBD1 agrees at 7 bases. Germline CDR1 SQVTM, CDR2 ANQGSEA. The CDR3 is 13 amino acids. V lost 7 bases and J lost 7; bases outside the gene matches: 12. The CDR3 spells CSARDSLGFGYTF. DNA for the CDR3: TGCAGCGCCAGGGACAGCCTGGGGTTTGGCTACACCTTC.

This clone was recorded once. This rearrangement joins TRBV5-1 to TRBJ1-2; D may be TRBD1 (6 bases). This CDR3 is 14 amino acids long. From germline, CDR1 is SGHRS and CDR2 YFSETQ. Trimming left V 4 bases short and J 6 bases short, with 16 bases between. The CDR3 is CASSGSQGRDGYTF. The CDR3 DNA follows: TGCGCCAGCAGCGGGAGTCAGGGGAGGGATGGCTACACCTTC.

The chain links TRBV7-6 to TRBJ1-1; D uncertain. The V and J ends lost 5 bases and 1 base respectively, with 14 bases between them. Germline CDR1 SGHVS, CDR2 FNYEAQ. The CDR3 has 15 residues. CDR3 sequence: CASSLSFGANTEAFF. In DNA, the CDR3 is TGTGCCAGCAGCCTAAGTTTTGGAGCGAACACTGAAGCTTTCTTT.

This rearrangement joins TRBV14 to TRBJ2-7; TRBD1 matches 7 bases. Unmatched junction bases numbered 6, after V lost 4 bases and J lost 6 bases. From germline, CDR1 is SGHDN and CDR2 FVKESK. There are 13 residues in the CDR3. The CDR3 loop is CASSRDRVGEQYV. As DNA, the CDR3 is TGTGCCAGCAGCCGAGACAGGGTTGGCGAGCAGTACGTC.

This sequence joins TRBV9 and TRBJ2-3, with TRBD2 identical over 10 bases. CDR1 is SGDLS, CDR2 YYNGEE, per germline. The trim removed 5 bases at V and 6 bases at J, leaving 15 bases unmatched. This CDR3 comprises 17 residues. In DNA form, the CDR3 reads TGTGCCAGCAGTCGTGATGGACTAGCGGCCCGGGGGGATACGCAGTATTTT. Encoded protein: CASSRDGLAARGDTQYF.

The gene calls are TRBV10-2 and TRBJ1-6; D is possibly TRBD1 (6 bases). CDR3 length: 12 residues. With 7 bases removed from V and 10 bases from J, the gap between germline ends came to 11 bases. The germline gives CDR1 WSHSY, CDR2 SAAADI. The CDR3 sequence is CASNPGDSPLHF. The CDR3, as DNA: TGCGCCAGCAATCCAGGGGACTCACCCCTCCACTTT.

The V gene is TRBV12-2, the J gene TRBJ2-7; the table's D call, TRBD2, was not checked against the DNA. TRBV12-2 counts as a pseudogene. The CDR3 sequence is 20 residues long. The CDR3 sequence: CASRLAGGDCRDPSLGEQYV. As DNA, the CDR3 is TGTGCAAGTCGCTTAGCGGGAGGGGACTGTCGGGATCCTAGCCTCGGCGAGCAGTACGTC.

This chain joins TRBV5-1 and TRBJ2-1; 12 bases map to TRBD2. CDR3 length equals 17 residues. Germline lookup yields CDR1 SGHRS and CDR2 YFSETQ. V trimming: 4 bases; J trimming: 3 bases; junction bases outside the gene matches: 8. The DNA for the CDR3 is TGCGCCAGCAGCACCGGACTAGCGGGGCCGTACTACAATGAGCAGTTCTTC. Its protein is CASSTGLAGPYYNEQFF.

The J gene is TRBJ1-6, the V gene TRBV6-5; 7 bases fit TRBD1. The V gene end was trimmed by 3 bases and the J gene end by 9 bases; junction bases not matched to a gene: 5. Germline assignment: CDR1 MNHEY and CDR2 SVGAGI. CDR3 length equals 14 residues. This chain's CDR3 is CASSYDRDGSPLHF. For the CDR3, the DNA is TGTGCCAGCAGTTATGACAGGGATGGTTCACCCCTCCACTTT.

The V gene is TRBV6-5, the J gene TRBJ1-5; TRBD1 is a possible D gene (5 bases). The CDR3 is made up of 15 amino acids. Trimming stripped 6 bases from V and 0 bases from J, with 12 bases between. Germline V gives CDR1 MNHEY, CDR2 SVGAGI. CDR3 protein: CASRISGNSNQPQHF. CDR3 DNA: TGTGCCAGCAGAATCTCAGGGAATAGCAATCAGCCCCAGCATTTT.

The V and J genes are TRBV7-9 and TRBJ2-6; 12 bases align to TRBD1. The CDR3 contains 19 residues. CDR1 is SEHNR, CDR2 FQNEAQ, per germline (reference sequence). Unmatched junction bases numbered 8, after V lost 2 bases and J lost 3 bases. CDR3 residues: CASSLLRGTGGFGANVLTF. The DNA of the CDR3 is TGTGCCAGCAGCTTATTGAGGGGGACAGGGGGCTTTGGGGCCAACGTCCTGACTTTC.

V and J are TRBV11-2 and TRBJ1-4; 9 bases map to TRBD1. The length of the CDR3 is 14 residues. Trimming took 6 bases from V and 10 from J; bases not matched to a gene: 9. Germline CDR1 SGHAT, CDR2 FQNNGV. CDR3 sequence (DNA): TGTGCCAGCAGGACCGGGACAGGGACTTCAAAACTGTTTTTT. Protein sequence: CASRTGTGTSKLFF.

V usage is TRBV7-8 and J usage is TRBJ2-7, with 7 bases aligning to TRBD1. V trimming: 6 bases; J trimming: 5 bases; junction bases outside the gene matches: 10. The CDR3 totals 14 residues. Germline values: CDR1 SGHVS, CDR2 FQNEAQ. The DNA for the CDR3 is TGTGCCAGCAGTTTTAAGACAGGGAGCGACGAGCAGTACTTC. Its translation: CASSFKTGSDEQYF.

V gene TRBV11-2 combines with J gene TRBJ1-3; TRBD1 is a possible D gene (5 bases). The germline V gene has CDR1 SGHAT and CDR2 FQNNGV. There are 18 residues in the CDR3. Trimming stripped 4 bases from V and 4 bases from J, with 23 bases between. The CDR3, as DNA: TGTGCCAGCAGCTGGGAGGAATACAGGCTCCGGAGGGGAAACACCATATATTTT. It encodes CASSWEEYRLRRGNTIYF.

The chain carries TRBV7-2 and TRBJ2-3; 12 nucleotides line up with TRBD2. The CDR3 consists of 18 residues. The germline V gene has CDR1 SGHTA and CDR2 FQGNSA. V shed 2 bases and J 2 bases; nucleotides not matched to a gene: 8. CDR3 loop: CASSLNSGLAGSTDTQYF. As DNA, the CDR3 is TGTGCCAGCAGCTTAAATTCGGGACTAGCGGGTTCCACAGATACGCAGTATTTT.

The chain combines TRBV15 with TRBJ2-7; 9 bases align to TRBD1. Germline values: CDR1 LNHNV, CDR2 YYDKDF (reference sequence). The CDR3 sequence is 16 residues long. Losses at the gene ends were 1 base for V and 4 bases for J; bases not matched to a gene: 8. In DNA, the CDR3 is TGTGCCACCAGCAGAGTTATAGGACAGGGGCGGTACGAGCAGTACTTC. Amino acid sequence: CATSRVIGQGRYEQYF.

The chain recombines TRBV3-1 (or the pseudogene TRBV3-2) with TRBJ1-2; 11 bases align to TRBD1. Germline trimming cut 2 bases from V and 5 bases from J; bases unmatched to any gene: 7. Germline CDR1 and CDR2: LGHDT and YNNKEL (reference sequence). This CDR3 has 16 residues. CDR3: CASSQYGGQGGYGYTF. DNA of the CDR3: TGTGCCAGCAGCCAATATGGGGGACAGGGGGGTTATGGCTACACCTTC.

The CDR3, as DNA: TGCGCCAGCAGCCAAGATCCCGGACAGATCGGTATAGCAAATCAGCCCCAGCATTTT. It specifies CASSQDPGQIGIANQPQHF. This chain uses TRBV4-1 with TRBJ1-5; D perhaps matches TRBD1 (6 bases). Germline V lookup: CDR1 MGHRA, CDR2 YSYEKL. The ends were cut back, 0 bases at V and 4 bases at J, with 22 bases in the middle. The CDR3 is 19 amino acids.

This clone was recorded a few times. CDR3: CASSESRVSWMTGELFF. CDR3 nucleotides: TGCGCCAGCAGTGAGTCGAGGGTCAGTTGGATGACCGGGGAGCTGTTTTTT. The gene calls are TRBV10-1 and TRBJ2-2; D may be TRBD2 (5 bases). The CDR3 has 17 amino acids. The germline V gene encodes CDR1 WNHNN and CDR2 SYGVQD (reference sequence). V gave up 0 bases and J gave up 5 bases, with 16 bases separating them.

The chain joins TRBV11-1 to TRBJ2-7; TRBD2 is a possible D gene (5 bases). Germline V gives CDR1 SGHAT, CDR2 FQDESV (reference sequence). CDR3 length: 15 residues. V was clipped by 5 bases and J by 6 bases, with 20 bases between them. The CDR3 protein is CASSPRGPPPREQYF. Here the CDR3 DNA reads TGTGCCAGCAGCCCCCGAGGGCCCCCCCCTCGCGAGCAGTACTTC.

V gene TRBV20-1 combines with J gene TRBJ1-1; D remains unclear. CDR3 length equals 10 residues. The ends were cut back, 3 bases at V and 7 bases at J, with 6 bases in the middle. Germline V gene sequence: CDR1 DFQATT, CDR2 SNEGSKA (reference sequence). In DNA form, the CDR3 reads TGCAGTGCTAGTGCAGTTGAAGCTTTCTTT. Encoded protein: CSASAVEAFF.

The chain links TRBV13 to TRBJ2-5, with 8 bases aligning to TRBD1. From germline, CDR1 is PRHDT and CDR2 FYEKMQ (reference sequence). The junction had 4 bases not matched to a gene; V was cut back by 5 bases and J by 2 bases. The CDR3 is made up of 14 amino acids. The CDR3 here is CASSPNRGQETQYF. CDR3 sequence (DNA): TGTGCCAGCAGCCCCAACAGGGGGCAAGAGACCCAGTACTTC.

This rearrangement joins TRBV7-9 to TRBJ2-5; D remains ambiguous. Trimming stripped 6 bases from V and 0 bases from J, with 20 bases between. Looked up from germline, CDR1 is SEHNR and CDR2 is FQNEAQ (reference sequence). The CDR3 spans 17 residues. The DNA for the CDR3 is TGTGCCAGCAGTCAAAATCGGGTATCTTTTTACCAAGAGACCCAGTACTTC. It translates to CASSQNRVSFYQETQYF. The variable domain in full, completed from reference TRBV7-9 and TRBJ2-5, reads DTGVSQNPRHKITKRGQNVTFRCDPISEHNRLYWYRQTLGQGPEFLTYFQNEAQLEKSRLLSDRFSAERPKGSFSTLEIQRTEQGDSAMYLCASSQNRVSFYQETQYFGPGTRLLVL.

This chain links TRBV12-3 or TRBV12-4 with TRBJ1-1; 7 nucleotides match TRBD1. V gave up 5 bases and J gave up 5 bases; unmatched junction bases: 5. The CDR3 contains 13 residues. For the CDR3, the DNA is TGTGCCAGCAGTAAGACAGGGCCGACTGAAGCTTTCTTT. Its translation is CASSKTGPTEAFF.

The chain is built from TRBV28 and TRBJ2-7; unclear D gene. Trimming took 3 bases from V and 4 from J, leaving 7 bases between them. Germline CDR1 MDHEN, CDR2 SYDVKM. There are 12 residues in the CDR3. CDR3: CASSLNAYEQYF. The CDR3 DNA sequence: TGTGCCAGCAGTTTGAACGCGTACGAGCAGTACTTC.

This rearrangement joins TRBV11-2 to TRBJ2-7; TRBD1 agrees at 7 bases. Germline CDR1 reads SGHAT; CDR2 reads FQNNGV. Trimming cost V 8 bases and J 2 bases; bases outside gene matches: 9. The CDR3 contains 14 residues. The CDR3 protein is CASAPQGTAYEQYV. CDR3 bases: TGTGCCAGCGCCCCGCAGGGGACAGCCTACGAGCAGTACGTC.

This clone was observed a few times. The genes are TRBV5-1 and TRBJ2-7; 9 positions agree with TRBD1. Unmatched junction bases numbered 7, after V lost 0 bases and J lost 6 bases. The CDR3 sequence is 15 residues long. CDR1 is SGHRS, CDR2 YFSETQ, per germline. The DNA for the CDR3 is TGCGCCAGCAGCTTGGGGACAGGGGATGGACGCGAGCAGTACTTC. As protein: CASSLGTGDGREQYF.